This TCR beta chain was captured in a study of CD8 T cells in Susac syndrome (dated by TCRdb to the late 2010s). For context, the study as a whole: Of the Susac syndrome patients who were sequenced, eight or nine were in clinical remission while five or six had clinically active disease. At blood withdrawal, Susac syndrome patients were either therapy-naive, taking corticosteroids (in some cases with IVIg as well), or taking IVIg alone. Repertoire sequencing was used to test whether CD8+ T cell activation and differentiation in Susac syndrome was antigen driven. Clonality of the CD8+ T cell repertoire was compared between about a dozen healthy donors, about 14 Susac syndrome patients and about 15 multiple sclerosis patients.

Peripheral blood CD8+ and CD4+ T cells from healthy donors, Susac syndrome patients and multiple sclerosis patients were profiled by high-throughput TCR beta sequencing. Susac syndrome patients met recently defined diagnostic criteria for definite or probable disease. Bulk CD8+ and CD4+ T cells were purified by magnetic negative isolation, whereas CD8+ TEMRA cells were enriched by FACS. Blood was drawn into EDTA tubes, processed within 24 hours, and PBMCs were isolated by density gradient centrifugation. PBMCs intended for TCR sequencing were cryopreserved in liquid nitrogen and were subsequently thawed in a 37 degrees C water bath. Purity of sorted or isolated CD4+, CD8+ and CD8+ TEMRA cells was at least 90%. Worth noting for this clonotype: What antigen it recognizes has not been identified. One base away there is no much larger clone; base qualities are not given.

Taken from cysteine to phenylalanine, the CDR3 has 12 residues. Only CDR3 DNA is held: 36 bases, read in frame from base 1. Between the V and J ends, shortened by 3 bases and 10 bases respectively, the junction contains 12 bases. Looking up the germline V gene (reference sequence) yields CDR1 MNHEY and CDR2 SMNVEV. General findings and caveats noted by the study authors: The number of individuals in the TCR sequencing and HLA analysis was acknowledged as relatively small. Clonal expansion was observed in Susac syndrome CD8+ repertoires, with the highest expansion in CD8+ TEMRA cells and greater expansion in clinically active than in remitting patients. Sixteen Susac-specific public clones were identified in the total CD8+ repertoire, and a few Susac-specific public clones were identified in the CD8+ TEMRA repertoire.

RNA was extracted using the RNeasy kit, and roughly 0.45 to 1 microgram was reverse transcribed with random hexamers. TCR beta CDR3 regions were amplified with the immunoSEQ multiplex PCR assay covering 54 Vbeta and 13 Jbeta segments. Bias from PCR amplification was corrected by using a synthetic template baseline for primer optimization and for computational correction. The published analysis was carried out like this. Reads were annotated to V, D and J genes according to IMGT and were analyzed with immunoSEQ Analyzer, with only productive sequences retained. Clonality was calculated as one minus the Shannon entropy normalized by log2 of the number of productive unique sequences. Public and private clones were assessed among the 100 most prevalent clones of each patient and control. Susac-specific clones were defined as absent from healthy and MS cohorts, roughly 1,100 published viral clones and other ImmuneACCESS disease sequences. The public reads were reprocessed in TCRdb via fastp at Q25 and MiXCR, keeping in-frame beta chains. Rows merge per CDR3 protein into single entries with the most common DNA and genes. The V and J calls and clone size come from TCRdb's table, not from the authors' own analysis. This sample holds tens of thousands of distinct CDR3 sequences; approximately 94% were observed only once. The ten largest clones capture more than 0.4% of the sample.

Sequencing was performed on CD8+ T cells from PBMCs. The chain couples TRBV27 to TRBJ1-1; the best D guess is TRBD1, with 5 bases matching. The receptor's source is a human donor with Susac syndrome. The CDR3 reads as follows: CASSLAGGRAFF. The nucleotide sequence reads as follows: TGTGCCAGCAGTTTGGCTGGGGGACGAGCTTTCTTT.